Presented here are 20 T cell receptor beta chains from one specimen sequenced in a study of T cells after yellow fever vaccination. Each CDR3 protein is one row after TCRdb ran MiXCR on the 5' RACE reads. Of 400,000 or so distinct CDR3 sequences in the sample, around 10% were seen once. Sample: PBMCs, taken on the day of the first yellow fever vaccination. The receptor set was obtained from a man younger than 35 who received the YFV17D yellow fever vaccine.

This clonotype was seen more than once but under ten times. This sequence joins TRBV7-7 and TRBJ2-2, with D possibly being TRBD1 (6 bases). The germline V gene has CDR1 SSHAT and CDR2 FNYEAQ (reference sequence). With 5 bases removed from V and 4 bases from J, the gap between germline ends came to 11 bases. The CDR3 covers 14 residues. In DNA, the CDR3 is TGTGCCAGCAGCCCCGGACAGATCACCGGGGAGCTGTTTTTT. It yields the protein CASSPGQITGELFF.

This clonotype has just a few counts. An end of the junction does not agree with germline; a read error may underlie this. The chain uses TRBV30 and TRBJ1-6; a possible D gene is TRBD1 (6 bases). CDR1 is GTSNPN, CDR2 SVGIG, per germline (reference sequence). The CDR3 consists of 13 residues. The CDR3 coding sequence is TGTGCCTGGAGACACACAGGGCATTCACCCTTCCACTTT. Its protein is CAWRHTGHSPFHF.

J is TRBJ2-5 and V is TRBV18, with D possibly called TRBD1 or TRBD2 (5 bases each). The V end lost 10 bases, the J end lost 5 bases, and 23 bases lay between the germline ends. This CDR3 contains 15 residues. CDR1 KGHSH and CDR2 LQKENI come from the germline V gene. The CDR3 nucleotides read TGTGCCACGCATCGAGGGGAGCAAGACGGGGAGACCCAGTACTTC. This gives the protein CATHRGEQDGETQYF. Filled out from reference TRBV18 and TRBJ2-5, the complete variable domain reads NAGVMQNPRHLVRRRGQEARLRCSPMKGHSHVYWYRQLPEEGLKFMVYLQKENIIDESGMPKERFSAEFPKEGPSILRIQQVVRGDSAAYFCATHRGEQDGETQYFGPGTRLLVL.

In its sample, this clonotype was seen a few times. The genes are TRBV4-1 and TRBJ2-7, with TRBD1 identical over 9 bases. This CDR3 is 17 amino acids long. With 5 bases clipped from V and 4 bases from J, the junction kept 15 bases outside the gene matches. In germline, CDR1 is MGHRA, CDR2 YSYEKL. Here the CDR3 reads CASSAQVSGQGYYEQYV. The CDR3 region has the DNA TGCGCCAGCAGCGCACAGGTGTCCGGACAGGGGTATTACGAGCAGTACGTC.

This clonotype came up a few times. The rearrangement uses TRBV12-3 or TRBV12-4 and TRBJ2-2; 10 bases match TRBD2. This CDR3 spans 15 amino acids. J gave up 7 bases and V 3 bases, and 5 bases lay outside the gene matches. The CDR3 reads CASSFGTSDLGELFF. The CDR3 DNA follows: TGTGCCAGCAGTTTCGGGACTAGCGACCTCGGGGAGCTGTTTTTT.

This clonotype has a count of ten or more. The chain is built from TRBV27 and TRBJ2-2, with D unclear. The CDR3 contains 13 residues. The germline V gene has CDR1 MNHEY and CDR2 SMNVEV (reference sequence). V dropped 4 bases and J dropped 4 bases, with 7 bases sitting between them. The CDR3 bases are TGTGCCAGCAGTTCCCCGATCACCGGGGAGCTGTTTTTT. Translated, it gives CASSSPITGELFF.

This chain links TRBV5-6 with TRBJ2-5; possibly TRBD1 or TRBD2 for D (6 bases each). Trimming shortened V by 4 bases and J by 2 bases, and 15 bases separated the two germline ends. The CDR3 has 15 residues. Germline V gene sequence: CDR1 SGHDT, CDR2 YYEEEE. DNA for the CDR3: TGTGCCAGCAGCCCGCCGGGGGCCCCTCAAGAGACCCAGTACTTC. This gives the protein CASSPPGAPQETQYF. The full variable domain, with the rest looked up from reference TRBV5-6 and TRBJ2-5, is DAGVTQSPTHLIKTRGQQVTLRCSPKSGHDTVSWYQQALGQGPQFIFQYYEEEERQRGNFPDRFSGHQFPNYSSELNVNALLLGDSALYLCASSPPGAPQETQYFGPGTRLLVL.

This clonotype was seen a few times. The rearrangement uses TRBV7-9 and TRBJ2-1; D call uncertain. This CDR3 is built from 13 residues. V gave up 3 bases and J gave up 9 bases, with 12 bases separating them. CDR1 is SEHNR and CDR2 is FQNEAQ in the germline V gene (reference sequence). The CDR3 DNA is TGTGCCAGCAGCTTCTCGTCCGTCCCTGAGCAGTTCTTC. This encodes CASSFSSVPEQFF. Full variable domain (rest looked up from reference TRBV7-9 and TRBJ2-1): DTGVSQNPRHKITKRGQNVTFRCDPISEHNRLYWYRQTLGQGPEFLTYFQNEAQLEKSRLLSDRFSAERPKGSFSTLEIQRTEQGDSAMYLCASSFSSVPEQFFGPGTRLTVL.

The table lists this clonotype with many counts. This sequence joins TRBV5-1 and TRBJ1-1, with 9 bases matching TRBD1. J gave up 3 bases and V 2 bases, and 2 bases lay outside the gene matches. The CDR3 consists of 14 residues. Germline assignment: CDR1 SGHRS and CDR2 YFSETQ. For the CDR3, the DNA is TGCGCCAGCAGCTTCAGGACAGGGGACACTGAAGCTTTCTTT. Protein: CASSFRTGDTEAFF. The full variable domain, rest sourced from reference TRBV5-1 and TRBJ1-1, is KAGVTQTPRYLIKTRGQQVTLSCSPISGHRSVSWYQQTPGQGLQFLFEYFSETQRNKGNFPGRFSGRQFSNSRSEMNVSTLELGDSALYLCASSFRTGDTEAFFGQGTRLTVV.

This clonotype was seen only a few times. This chain connects TRBV18 to TRBJ2-4; 7 nucleotides line up with TRBD2. Germline-derived CDR1 and CDR2 are KGHSH and LQKENI. With 3 bases clipped from V and 2 bases from J, the junction kept 4 bases outside the gene matches. The CDR3 has 15 amino acids. DNA for the CDR3: TGTGCCAGCTCACCGAGGGGACTAACCAAAAACATTCAGTACTTC. Translated, it gives CASSPRGLTKNIQYF. Together with reference TRBV18 and TRBJ2-4, the CDR3 gives the full variable domain: NAGVMQNPRHLVRRRGQEARLRCSPMKGHSHVYWYRQLPEEGLKFMVYLQKENIIDESGMPKERFSAEFPKEGPSILRIQQVVRGDSAAYFCASSPRGLTKNIQYFGAGTRLSVL.

The chain is built from TRBV5-1 and TRBJ2-1, with D perhaps assigned TRBD1 or TRBD2 (5 bases each). The CDR3 runs 16 residues. The germline V gene has CDR1 SGHRS and CDR2 YFSETQ. Trimming took 6 bases from V and 8 from J, leaving 24 bases between them. The CDR3 nucleotides read TGCGCCAGCACTAGCTTTTCCGGGACCGGGTTGGATGAGCAGTTCTTC. Protein sequence: CASTSFSGTGLDEQFF.

The chain couples TRBV19 to TRBJ1-5; no definite D call. Between the trimmed V and J ends, which lost 3 bases and 5 bases, there was a span of 8 bases. Germline V gene sequence: CDR1 LNHDA, CDR2 SQIVND (reference sequence). The length of the CDR3 is 13 residues. In DNA, the CDR3 is TGTGCCAGTAGTATGAGTCATTATCAGCCCCAGCATTTT. Amino acids: CASSMSHYQPQHF. Drawing the rest from reference TRBV19 and TRBJ1-5, the complete variable domain is DGGITQSPKYLFRKEGQNVTLSCEQNLNHDAMYWYRQDPGQGLRLIYYSQIVNDFQKGDIAEGYSVSREKKESFPLTVTSAQKNPTAFYLCASSMSHYQPQHFGDGTRLSIL.

This clonotype was seen ten or more times. V usage is TRBV5-1 and J usage is TRBJ1-4; 9 bases align to TRBD1. The V gene's germline CDR1 is SGHRS and CDR2 YFSETQ. This CDR3 comprises 16 residues. V was pared by 3 bases and J by 2 bases, with 5 bases of the junction left unmatched. The CDR3 reads CASSSPGQGTNEKLFF. CDR3 coding DNA: TGCGCCAGCAGCTCGCCGGGACAGGGCACTAATGAAAAACTGTTTTTT.

This clonotype appeared a few times. The V and J genes are TRBV13 and TRBJ1-4; the D is unclear. V lost 4 bases and J 4 bases, leaving 10 bases between the germline ends. CDR3 size: 14 residues. The germline V gene encodes CDR1 PRHDT and CDR2 FYEKMQ (reference sequence). The CDR3 sequence is CASSSKGFNEKLFF. The CDR3 DNA reads TGTGCCAGCAGCTCTAAGGGTTTTAATGAAAAACTGTTTTTT.

This sequence joins TRBV14 and TRBJ2-5, with 8 bases lining up with TRBD2. The germline gives CDR1 SGHDN, CDR2 FVKESK. V dropped 3 bases and J dropped 4; count of bases not matched to a gene: 13. The length of the CDR3 is 17 residues. The DNA of the CDR3 is TGTGCCAGCAGCCAGATTAGCGGGGCCGCGGAGAGAGAGACCCAGTACTTC. The encoded protein is CASSQISGAAERETQYF.

This clonotype has more than one count but fewer than ten. This sequence joins TRBV7-3 and TRBJ2-2; D ambiguous. V was shortened by 1 base and J by 3 bases, with 9 bases between the two germline ends. From germline, CDR1 is SGHTA and CDR2 FQGTGA. This CDR3 comprises 15 residues. CDR3 residues: CASSLNYDHTGELFF. Written as DNA, the CDR3 is TGTGCCAGCAGCTTAAATTATGACCACACCGGGGAGCTGTTTTTT.

The chain combines TRBV19 with TRBJ1-2; possible D gene TRBD1, 5 bases. The CDR3 is 15 amino acids. The germline CDR1 and CDR2 sequences are LNHDA and SQIVND (reference sequence). The ends were cut back, 5 bases at V and 0 bases at J, with 13 bases in the middle. The DNA for the CDR3 is TGTGCCAGTAGTTATACAGGTCCTTCTAACTATGGCTACACCTTC. Encoded protein: CASSYTGPSNYGYTF. Full variable domain (missing parts from reference TRBV19 and TRBJ1-2): DGGITQSPKYLFRKEGQNVTLSCEQNLNHDAMYWYRQDPGQGLRLIYYSQIVNDFQKGDIAEGYSVSREKKESFPLTVTSAQKNPTAFYLCASSYTGPSNYGYTFGSGTRLTVV.

This clonotype was counted only a few times. The chain recombines TRBV27 with TRBJ2-7; D is undetermined. V was clipped by 7 bases and J by 3 bases, with 19 bases between them. CDR3 length equals 15 residues. Per the germline V gene, CDR1 is MNHEY and CDR2 is SMNVEV (reference sequence). CDR3 sequence reads: CASTGYREKSYEQYF. CDR3 nucleotides: TGTGCCAGCACTGGGTATCGAGAAAAGAGCTACGAGCAGTACTTC.

This clonotype was seen only a few times. This chain's CDR3 is CSARGSGGNYNEQFF. In DNA form, the CDR3 reads TGCAGTGCTAGGGGCAGCGGGGGGAACTACAATGAGCAGTTCTTC. The rearrangement links TRBV20-1 to TRBJ2-1; 9 nucleotides align to TRBD2. With 3 bases clipped from V and 3 bases from J, the junction kept 6 bases outside the gene matches. The CDR3 runs to 15 residues. The germline CDR1 and CDR2 sequences are DFQATT and SNEGSKA (reference sequence).

This clonotype has a handful of counts. The CDR3 DNA sequence: TGTGCCAGCAGCCTACAAAGCGGGGGGGCCCTAGATACGCAGTATTTT. Residues: CASSLQSGGALDTQYF. The chain couples TRBV7-2 to TRBJ2-3, with TRBD2 identical over 10 bases. Trimming cost V 5 bases and J 5 bases; bases outside gene matches: 10. The germline gives CDR1 SGHTA, CDR2 FQGNSA. The CDR3 covers 16 residues.